This T cell receptor beta chain appears in the sequencing data of a study of T cell changes during pregnancy in multiple sclerosis. V gave up 5 bases and J gave up 0 bases, with 11 bases separating them. Germline CDR1 is SGHTA and CDR2 is FQGTGA. The CDR3 sequence is 15 residues long. Some clones are missing from TCRdb's copy, which holds only in-frame ones; the method was immunoSEQ multiplex PCR. This sample yields around 99,000 clones, of which 85% to 95% are seen a single time; 0.78% belongs to the top ten. Sequencing was performed on peripheral blood, taken in the third trimester of pregnancy. The sequence was obtained from a female donor in good health, enrolled as a control in a pregnancy study. This rearrangement joins TRBV7-3 to TRBJ1-3; possibly TRBD1 for D (6 bases). As DNA, the CDR3 is TGTGCCAGCAGCCCGGACAGCTCCTCTGGAAACACCATATATTTT. Residues: CASSPDSSSGNTIYF.